This T cell receptor beta chain was captured in a study of regulatory and conventional T cells in RAG deficiency. The germline V and J ends were trimmed by 4 bases and 6 bases, with 12 bases remaining between them. Per germline, CDR1 SNHLY and CDR2 FYNNEI. The CDR3 sequence is 13 residues long. Findings of the study overall: Other subsets showed around 10-fold reductions, but Treg unique TCR beta sequences fell about 100-fold in these patients. In Omenn syndrome, Treg and Tconv repertoires overlapped >85%. RAG-deficient patients showed markedly lower Shannon entropy and higher Simpson indices than control T-cell subsets.

Measured with immunoSEQ multiplex PCR; TCRdb has only the in-frame clones, and not every one. The sample consists of fewer than 35,000 clones, approximately 90% of them appearing once. As regards this clone: Its antigen is as yet unknown.

This sample was also put to use in a study of regulatory T cells. As that study records: The PCR used 52 TRBV and 13 TRBJ primers.

This TCR derives from a human donor in good health. The rearrangement uses TRBV2 and TRBJ1-2; D not certain. Material: CD8+ T cells sorted from blood. In DNA, the CDR3 is TGTGCCAGCAGTGTGTACCTATGGGATGGCTACACCTTC. It encodes CASSVYLWDGYTF.